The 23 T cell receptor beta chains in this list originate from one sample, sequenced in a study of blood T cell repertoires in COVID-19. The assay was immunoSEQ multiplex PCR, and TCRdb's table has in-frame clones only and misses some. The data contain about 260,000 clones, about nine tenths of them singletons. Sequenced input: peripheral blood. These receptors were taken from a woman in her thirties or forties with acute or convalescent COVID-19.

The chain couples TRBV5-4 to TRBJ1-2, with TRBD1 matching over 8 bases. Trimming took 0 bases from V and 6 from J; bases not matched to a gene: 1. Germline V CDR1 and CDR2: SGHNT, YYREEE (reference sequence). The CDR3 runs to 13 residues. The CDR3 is CASSLAGGDGYTF. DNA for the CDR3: TGTGCCAGCAGCTTGGCAGGGGGCGATGGCTACACCTTC.

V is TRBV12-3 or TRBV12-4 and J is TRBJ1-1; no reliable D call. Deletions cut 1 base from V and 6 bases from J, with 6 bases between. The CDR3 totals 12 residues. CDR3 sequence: CASSLVVSEAFF. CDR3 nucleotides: TGTGCCAGCAGTTTAGTAGTATCTGAAGCTTTCTTT.

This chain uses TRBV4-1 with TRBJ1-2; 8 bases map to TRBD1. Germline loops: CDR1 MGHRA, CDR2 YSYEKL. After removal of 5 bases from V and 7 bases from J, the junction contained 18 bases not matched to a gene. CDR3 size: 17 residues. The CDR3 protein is CASSTRTGGQGIVGYTF. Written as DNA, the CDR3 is TGCGCCAGCAGCACCCGTACTGGCGGACAGGGAATTGTTGGCTACACCTTC.

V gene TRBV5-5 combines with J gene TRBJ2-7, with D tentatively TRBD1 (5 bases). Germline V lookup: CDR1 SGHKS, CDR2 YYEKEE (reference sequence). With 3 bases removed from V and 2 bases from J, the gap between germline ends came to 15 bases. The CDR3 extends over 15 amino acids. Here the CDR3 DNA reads TGTGCCAGCAGCTCTTATGCAGGGAACACCTACGAGCAGTACGTC. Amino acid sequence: CASSSYAGNTYEQYV.

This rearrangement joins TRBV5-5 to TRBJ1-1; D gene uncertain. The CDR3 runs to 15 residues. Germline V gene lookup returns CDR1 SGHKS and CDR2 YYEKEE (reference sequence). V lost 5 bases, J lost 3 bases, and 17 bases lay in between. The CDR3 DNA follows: TGTGCCAGCAGACGAGAACGGGCGAGGGACACTGAAGCTTTCTTT. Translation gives CASRRERARDTEAFF.

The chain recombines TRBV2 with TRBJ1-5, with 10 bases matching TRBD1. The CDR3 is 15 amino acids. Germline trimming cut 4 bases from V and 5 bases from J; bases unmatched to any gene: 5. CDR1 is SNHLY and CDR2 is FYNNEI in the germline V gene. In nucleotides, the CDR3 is TGTGCCAGCAGTGGAATCGGGACAGGGGATCAGCCCCAGCATTTT. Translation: CASSGIGTGDQPQHF.

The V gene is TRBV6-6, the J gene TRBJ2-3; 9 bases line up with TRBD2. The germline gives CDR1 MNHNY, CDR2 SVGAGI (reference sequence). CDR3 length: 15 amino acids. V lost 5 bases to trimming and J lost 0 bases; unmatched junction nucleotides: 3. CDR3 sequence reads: CASSILAGSTDTQYF. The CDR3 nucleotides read TGTGCCAGCAGTATCCTAGCGGGGAGCACAGATACGCAGTATTTT.

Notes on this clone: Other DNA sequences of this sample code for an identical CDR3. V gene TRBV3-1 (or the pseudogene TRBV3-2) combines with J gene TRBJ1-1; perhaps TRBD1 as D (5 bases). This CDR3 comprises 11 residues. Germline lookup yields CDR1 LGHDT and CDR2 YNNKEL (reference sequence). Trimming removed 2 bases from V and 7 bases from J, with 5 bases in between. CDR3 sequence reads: CASSQRGEAFF. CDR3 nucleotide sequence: TGTGCCAGCAGCCAAAGGGGTGAAGCTTTCTTT.

The CDR3 DNA is TGTGCCAGCAGCTACCTCCCTCTGGCTAGCGGGCAAGAGACCCAGTACTTC. This encodes CASSYLPLASGQETQYF. The chain has TRBV5-6 and TRBJ2-5, with 8 bases fitting TRBD2. Trimming removed 3 bases from V and 2 bases from J; junction bases left unmatched: 12. The germline V gene encodes CDR1 SGHDT and CDR2 YYEEEE. This CDR3 is 17 amino acids long.

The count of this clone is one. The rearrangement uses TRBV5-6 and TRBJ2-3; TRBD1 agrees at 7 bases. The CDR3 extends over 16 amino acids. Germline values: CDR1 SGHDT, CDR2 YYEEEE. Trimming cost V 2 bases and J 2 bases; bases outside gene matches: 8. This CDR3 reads CASSFRGSLNTDTQYF. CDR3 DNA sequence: TGTGCCAGCAGCTTCAGGGGGTCGCTCAACACAGATACGCAGTATTTT.

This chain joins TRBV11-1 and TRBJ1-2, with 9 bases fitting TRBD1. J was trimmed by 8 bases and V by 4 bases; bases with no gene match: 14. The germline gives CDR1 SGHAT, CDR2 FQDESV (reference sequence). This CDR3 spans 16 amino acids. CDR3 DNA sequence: TGTGCCAGCAGCTCCAGGAGGAGTTGGGACAGGGAAGGCTACACCTTC. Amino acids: CASSSRRSWDREGYTF.

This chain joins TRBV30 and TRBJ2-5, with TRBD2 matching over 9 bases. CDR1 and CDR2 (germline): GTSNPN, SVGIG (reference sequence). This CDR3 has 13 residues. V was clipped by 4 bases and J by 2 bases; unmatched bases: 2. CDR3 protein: CAWTSGVQETQYF. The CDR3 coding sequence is TGTGCCTGGACTAGCGGGGTTCAAGAGACCCAGTACTTC.

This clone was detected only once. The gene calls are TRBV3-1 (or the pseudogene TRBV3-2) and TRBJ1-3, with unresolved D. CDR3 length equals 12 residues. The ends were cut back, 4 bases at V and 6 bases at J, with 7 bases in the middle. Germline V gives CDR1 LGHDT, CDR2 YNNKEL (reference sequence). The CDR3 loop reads CASSPAANTIYF. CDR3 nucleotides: TGTGCCAGCAGCCCCGCGGCAAACACCATATATTTT.

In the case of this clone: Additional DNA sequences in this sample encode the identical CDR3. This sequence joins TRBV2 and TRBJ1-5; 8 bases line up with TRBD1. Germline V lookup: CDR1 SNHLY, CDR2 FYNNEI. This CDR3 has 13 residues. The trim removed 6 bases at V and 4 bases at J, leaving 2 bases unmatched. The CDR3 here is CASRGQGNQPQHF. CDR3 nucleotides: TGTGCCAGCAGAGGACAGGGTAATCAGCCCCAGCATTTT.

The CDR3 region has the DNA TGTGCCAGCAGTGACAGGGGGCGCACAGATACGCAGTATTTT. Translated: CASSDRGRTDTQYF. V gene TRBV6-1 combines with J gene TRBJ2-3, with 8 nucleotides matching TRBD1. CDR1 MNHNS and CDR2 SASEGT come from the germline V gene. J was trimmed by 1 base and V by 3 bases; bases with no gene match: 0. The CDR3 runs to 14 residues.

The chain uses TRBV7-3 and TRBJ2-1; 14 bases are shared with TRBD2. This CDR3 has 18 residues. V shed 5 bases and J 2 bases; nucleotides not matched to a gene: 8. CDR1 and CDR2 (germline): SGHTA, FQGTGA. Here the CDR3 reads CASSPGLAGGAPYNEQFF. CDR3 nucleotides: TGTGCCAGCAGCCCTGGACTAGCGGGGGGTGCCCCCTACAATGAGCAGTTCTTC.

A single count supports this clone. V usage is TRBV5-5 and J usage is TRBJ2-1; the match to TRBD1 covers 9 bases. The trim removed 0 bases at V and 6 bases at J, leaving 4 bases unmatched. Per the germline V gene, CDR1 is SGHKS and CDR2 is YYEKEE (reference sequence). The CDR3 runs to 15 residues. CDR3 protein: CASSLAGTGSNEQFF. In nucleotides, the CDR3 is TGTGCCAGCAGCTTGGCGGGGACAGGGAGCAATGAGCAGTTCTTC.

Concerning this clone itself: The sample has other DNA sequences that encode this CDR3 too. The CDR3 nucleotides are TGCGCCAGCAGCTTGGTCCCGGGACAGAGCAATCAGCCCCAGCATTTT. Protein product: CASSLVPGQSNQPQHF. This chain links TRBV5-1 with TRBJ1-5; 7 nucleotides line up with TRBD1. The CDR3 extends over 16 amino acids. Looked up from germline, CDR1 is SGHRS and CDR2 is YFSETQ. J gave up 1 base and V 0 bases, and 4 bases lay outside the gene matches.

The CDR3 bases are TGTGCCATCAGGGGAAGGGACAGTTACAATGAGCAGTTCTTC. Amino acids: CAIRGRDSYNEQFF. The rearrangement joins TRBV10-3 to TRBJ2-1, with TRBD1 matching over 7 bases. Germline V gene sequence: CDR1 ENHRY, CDR2 SYGVKD. The CDR3 contains 14 residues. J was trimmed by 4 bases and V by 6 bases; bases with no gene match: 6.

This CDR3 is CASTYGQGGTEAFF. CDR3 nucleotide sequence: TGTGCCAGTACTTATGGACAGGGTGGGACTGAAGCTTTCTTT. The gene calls are TRBV19 and TRBJ1-1, with 8 bases fitting TRBD1. Trimming at V came to 7 bases and at J to 5 bases, leaving 9 bases not matched to a gene. The CDR3 loop spans 14 amino acids. Germline V gene data show CDR1 as LNHDA and CDR2 as SQIVND (reference sequence).

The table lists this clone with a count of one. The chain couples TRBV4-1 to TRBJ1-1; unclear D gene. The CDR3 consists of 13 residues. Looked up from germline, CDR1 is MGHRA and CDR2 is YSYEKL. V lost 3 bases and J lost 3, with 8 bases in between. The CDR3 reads CASSHPRDTEAFF. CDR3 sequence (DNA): TGCGCCAGCAGCCATCCCCGAGACACTGAAGCTTTCTTT.

CDR3 sequence: CAWSGSGGATDTQYF. DNA for the CDR3: TGTGCCTGGAGTGGGAGCGGGGGGGCCACAGATACGCAGTATTTT. The chain couples TRBV30 to TRBJ2-3; 10 nucleotides agree with TRBD2. The CDR3 is 15 residues long. Germline loops: CDR1 GTSNPN, CDR2 SVGIG (reference sequence). V lost 1 base, J lost 2 bases, and 3 bases stayed unmatched.

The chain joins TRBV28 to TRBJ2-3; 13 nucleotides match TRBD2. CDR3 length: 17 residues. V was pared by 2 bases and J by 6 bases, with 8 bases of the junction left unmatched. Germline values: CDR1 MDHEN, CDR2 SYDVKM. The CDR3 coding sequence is TGTGCCAGCAGTTTAGGTGGACTAGCGGGGGAGGTGGATACGCAGTATTTT. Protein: CASSLGGLAGEVDTQYF.